These 17 T cell receptor beta chains came from one sample sequenced in a study of blood T cell repertoires in COVID-19. Only in-frame clones appear in the TCRdb table, and some are missing; sequencing was by immunoSEQ multiplex PCR. The sample has about 120,000 clones; less than 90% are singletons. The sequencing input was peripheral blood. The receptors here all came from a man younger than 40 with acute or convalescent COVID-19.

The chain employs TRBV7-9 and TRBJ1-2; D not resolved. V gave up 1 base and J gave up 1 base, with 7 bases separating them. Looked up from germline, CDR1 is SEHNR and CDR2 is FQNEAQ (reference sequence). CDR3 length equals 14 residues. The CDR3 is CASSLGTDNYGYTF. Written as DNA, the CDR3 is TGTGCCAGCAGCTTAGGTACAGATAACTATGGCTACACCTTC.

The V gene is TRBV6-2 or TRBV6-3, the J gene TRBJ2-3; 11 nucleotides match TRBD2. This CDR3 contains 20 residues. Per the germline V gene, CDR1 is MNHEY and CDR2 is SVGEGT. The V segment lost 3 bases and the J segment 1 base; nucleotides outside the gene matches: 15. This chain's CDR3 is CASSYRPFYSGGDGTDTQYF. The CDR3 nucleotides are TGTGCCAGCAGTTATCGCCCCTTTTATAGCGGGGGGGACGGCACAGATACGCAGTATTTT.

This clone was observed once. The chain couples TRBV5-4 to TRBJ2-1, with 7 bases fitting TRBD2. From germline, CDR1 is SGHNT and CDR2 YYREEE (reference sequence). J gave up 10 bases and V 4 bases, and 5 bases lay outside the gene matches. This CDR3 spans 12 amino acids. The CDR3 bases are TGTGCCAGCAGCCAAAGCGGGAAAGAGCAGTTCTTC. Translated, it gives CASSQSGKEQFF.

This chain joins TRBV5-1 and TRBJ2-2; TRBD2 aligns across 7 bases. V lost 0 bases and J lost 7; bases outside the gene matches: 9. Germline V CDR1 and CDR2: SGHRS, YFSETQ. The CDR3 runs to 16 residues. The CDR3 DNA reads as TGCGCCAGCAGCTTGGAATTAGCGGGTCCACTCGGGGAGCTGTTTTTT. Translated, it gives CASSLELAGPLGELFF.

The chain links TRBV19 to TRBJ2-7; 8 bases line up with TRBD2. J lost 4 bases, V lost 2 bases, and 7 bases had no gene match. The CDR3 spans 15 residues. Germline V CDR1 and CDR2: LNHDA, SQIVND (reference sequence). This chain's CDR3 is CASSINPSSGYEQYF. The CDR3 nucleotides are TGTGCCAGTAGTATAAACCCTTCTAGCGGGTACGAGCAGTACTTC.

This clone turned up a few times. The chain is built from TRBV19 and TRBJ1-5; D is unclear. V lost 5 bases, J lost 0 bases, and 8 bases lay in between. The CDR3 extends over 14 amino acids. Per the germline V gene, CDR1 is LNHDA and CDR2 is SQIVND (reference sequence). The CDR3 here is CASSSLNSNQPQHF. The CDR3 coding sequence is TGTGCCAGTAGTTCCTTAAATAGCAATCAGCCCCAGCATTTT.

The genes are TRBV7-8 and TRBJ1-3; 7 bases align to TRBD1. V shed 5 bases and J 0 bases; nucleotides not matched to a gene: 4. Germline lookup yields CDR1 SGHVS and CDR2 FQNEAQ. There are 15 residues in the CDR3. CDR3 sequence: CASSRGTVSGNTIYF. The DNA of the CDR3 is TGTGCCAGCAGCCGCGGGACAGTCTCTGGAAACACCATATATTTT.

This chain joins TRBV5-6 and TRBJ2-3, with 9 bases fitting TRBD1. The J segment lost 5 bases and the V segment lost 4 bases, leaving 11 bases of the junction unmatched. The CDR3 runs 16 residues. The V gene's germline CDR1 is SGHDT and CDR2 YYEEEE. CDR3 in DNA: TGTGCCAGCAGCCTTCTGATTGACAGGGGGGAAGATACGCAGTATTTT. Encoded protein: CASSLLIDRGEDTQYF.

The rearrangement links TRBV6-2 or TRBV6-3 to TRBJ2-7, with D possibly matching TRBD1 (6 bases). Deletions cut 6 bases from V and 3 bases from J, with 15 bases between. Germline CDR1 is MNHEY and CDR2 is SVGEGT. This CDR3 region has 14 residues. CDR3 protein: CASRPGGDLYEQYF. CDR3 coding DNA: TGTGCCAGCAGGCCTGGGGGCGATCTCTACGAGCAGTACTTC.

This rearrangement joins TRBV5-1 to TRBJ2-1; a possible D gene is TRBD1 (5 bases). This CDR3 is built from 16 residues. The V end lost 1 base, the J end lost 2 bases, and 13 bases lay between the germline ends. Germline-derived CDR1 and CDR2 are SGHRS and YFSETQ. CDR3 amino acids: CASSLQGGRTYNEQFF. As DNA, the CDR3 is TGCGCCAGCAGCTTGCAGGGTGGGCGCACCTACAATGAGCAGTTCTTC.

This chain joins TRBV27 and TRBJ2-5; 12 nucleotides agree with TRBD2. CDR3 length equals 15 residues. V lost 6 bases and J lost 1; bases outside the gene matches: 3. The V gene's germline CDR1 is MNHEY and CDR2 SMNVEV (reference sequence). CDR3 amino acids: CASRKLAGGQETQYF. In nucleotides, the CDR3 is TGTGCCAGCAGGAAACTAGCGGGGGGCCAAGAGACCCAGTACTTC.

This chain joins TRBV6-5 and TRBJ1-2; 7 positions match TRBD1. The germline CDR1 and CDR2 sequences are MNHEY and SVGAGI. The J segment lost 6 bases and the V segment lost 4 bases, leaving 14 bases of the junction unmatched. The CDR3 has 16 residues. As DNA, the CDR3 is TGTGCCAGCAGTTGGGGGGCCCCGGGACAGAAGAATGGCTACACCTTC. This encodes CASSWGAPGQKNGYTF.

J is TRBJ2-3 and V is TRBV30; D call uncertain. Germline CDR1 is GTSNPN and CDR2 is SVGIG (reference sequence). The V and J ends lost 0 bases and 2 bases respectively, with 6 bases between them. The length of the CDR3 is 13 residues. CDR3 region: CAWSVANTDTQYF. CDR3 coding DNA: TGTGCCTGGAGTGTTGCGAACACAGATACGCAGTATTTT.

The chain combines TRBV5-6 with TRBJ1-2; a weak D match, TRBD1 (5 bases). Per germline, CDR1 SGHDT and CDR2 YYEEEE. Trimming removed 0 bases at V and 2 bases at J, with 11 bases between. The CDR3 covers 15 residues. CDR3 nucleotides: TGTGCCAGCAGCTTGGTCAAACCAGGGAACTATGGCTACACCTTC. Protein: CASSLVKPGNYGYTF.

This chain joins TRBV12-5 and TRBJ2-2, with a possible D match to TRBD2 (6 bases). CDR1 is LGHNT, CDR2 FRNRAP, per germline. The CDR3 runs to 15 residues. V was clipped by 5 bases and J by 4 bases, with 14 bases between them. Here the CDR3 DNA reads TGTGCTAGTGGTGGGGGAAGGACTATCACCGGGGAGCTGTTTTTT. This translates into CASGGGRTITGELFF.

This clone showed up just once. The chain is built from TRBV11-2 and TRBJ2-2; 11 bases line up with TRBD2. Germline CDR1 SGHAT, CDR2 FQNNGV. Unmatched junction bases numbered 6, after V lost 4 bases and J lost 2 bases. The CDR3 consists of 17 residues. CDR3 residues: CASSSELAGANTGELFF. The CDR3 nucleotides read TGTGCCAGCAGCTCGGAACTAGCGGGGGCCAACACCGGGGAGCTGTTTTTT.

The count of this clone is one. V and J are TRBV2 and TRBJ1-5; TRBD1 matches at 7 bases. The trim removed 5 bases at V and 6 bases at J, leaving 10 bases unmatched. Germline loops: CDR1 SNHLY, CDR2 FYNNEI. This CDR3 has 15 residues. In DNA, the CDR3 is TGTGCCAGCAGTAGGGACAGCGGTAAGGGTCAGCCCCAGCATTTT. This encodes CASSRDSGKGQPQHF.